This is a list of T cell receptor beta chains from one sample in a study of early T cells in non-severe SARS-CoV-2 infection. TCRdb processed the 5' RACE reads anew with MiXCR; each CDR3 protein has one entry. The table shows about 70,000 distinct CDR3 sequences, with around 13% occurring only once. The source was whole blood, collected at baseline. These receptors originate from an adult who was a healthcare worker with PCR-confirmed SARS-CoV-2 infection or an uninfected control (not recorded which). CDR3s include the opening cysteine and the closing phenylalanine or tryptophan. A D gene is named only where the DNA matches it firmly. Size is stated for part of the rows, as once, few or many counts, or as a class when the clone is expanded.

cdr3_nt cdr3_aa clone_size v_call d_call j_call
TGCAGCGTTGGGGGACAGGGCCTTAACGGGCAGTACTTC CSVGGQGLNGQYF . TRBV29-1 TRBD1 TRBJ2-7
TGTGCCAGCAGCTGGCCTAGCGGGAGCCGGGGCACCGGGGAGCTGTTTTTT CASSWPSGSRGTGELFF many TRBV7-3 TRBD2 TRBJ2-2
TGTGCCAGTAGCGGACAGATTAGCAATCAGCCCCAGCATTTT CASSGQISNQPQHF . TRBV19 . TRBJ1-5
TGTGCCAGCTCACCAAGCAGGGGAGGTTCACCCCTCCACTTT CASSPSRGGSPLHF few TRBV18 . TRBJ1-6
TGTGCCAGCAGTTTATCGAGGGCCAGGGGTGAAGATACGCAGTATTTT CASSLSRARGEDTQYF many TRBV27 . TRBJ2-3
TGTGCCAGCAGTGGGGAGACAGGGGGCGATCAGCCCCAGCATTTT CASSGETGGDQPQHF . TRBV2 TRBD1 TRBJ1-5
TGTGCCAGCTCACCGGACATAATGTCGAACACCGGGGAGCTGTTTTTT CASSPDIMSNTGELFF few TRBV18 . TRBJ2-2
TGTGCCAGCAGAAGGGACAGGTCGAACACCGGGGAGCTGTTTTTT CASRRDRSNTGELFF few TRBV6-5 TRBD1 TRBJ2-2
TGCGCCAGCAGCTCGGACCGGGACAGGGTAGGTCAAGAGACCCAGTACTTC CASSSDRDRVGQETQYF . TRBV5-1 TRBD1 TRBJ2-5
TGTGCCAGCAGACCCCCTGGGGGGGAGGCCTACGAGCAGTACTTC CASRPPGGEAYEQYF . TRBV6-6 TRBD2 TRBJ2-7
TGTGCCAGCAGTTTAGGGGTAATGGGATCGTATGGCTACACCTTC CASSLGVMGSYGYTF . TRBV12-3/TRBV12-4 . TRBJ1-2
TGTGCCACCACATGGGGGGCCACAGATACGCAGTATTTT CATTWGATDTQYF . TRBV7-9 . TRBJ2-3
TGTGCCAGCAGCTTCCCAGGGGCGACCCGACAAGGAGCTTTCTTT CASSFPGATRQGAFF many TRBV7-9 . TRBJ1-1
TGTGCCAGCAGTTCTACTAGCGGGGCGGACAATGAGCAGTTCTTC CASSSTSGADNEQFF . TRBV12-3/TRBV12-4 TRBD2 TRBJ2-1
TGTGCCAGCAGTTTATTCCTCCCTCGGGAGCTGTTTTTT CASSLFLPRELFF . TRBV28 . TRBJ2-2
TGTGCCACCAGTGATTCGGGCCCTCGGGACGAGCAGTACTTC CATSDSGPRDEQYF few TRBV24-1 . TRBJ2-7
TGTGCCAGCACCAGAAGGCCGAGGACCTACAATGAGCAGTTCTTC CASTRRPRTYNEQFF . TRBV21-1 . TRBJ2-1
TGTGCCAGCAGCCAACTTAGCGGGAGAACGGCCTACGAGCAGTACTTC CASSQLSGRTAYEQYF few TRBV3-1 TRBD2 TRBJ2-7
TGTGCCAGTAGGGGGACTAGCGGGAATAATGAGCAGTTCTTC CASRGTSGNNEQFF few TRBV3-1 TRBD2 TRBJ2-1
TGCGCCAGCAGCTCTTCTCCAGGGGGCGCGGGATCCTCCTACGAGCAGTACTTC CASSSSPGGAGSSYEQYF few TRBV5-1 TRBD1 TRBJ2-7
TGTGCCAGCAGCTTAGGCGGGAGGCGAAACGGGGAGCTGTTTTTT CASSLGGRRNGELFF few TRBV7-2 TRBD2 TRBJ2-2
TGTGCCAGCAGCTTGGTGGGCTCTAACACCGGGGAGCTGTTTTTT CASSLVGSNTGELFF few TRBV5-8 . TRBJ2-2
TGTGCCAGCAGCGCCCGGGACAGGGGGACCGGGGAGCTGTTTTTT CASSARDRGTGELFF . TRBV7-9 TRBD1 TRBJ2-2
TGTGCCAGCAGCCCCCACTACAATGAGCAGTTCTTC CASSPHYNEQFF few TRBV3-1 . TRBJ2-1
TGCGCCAGCAGCCCGACAGGAGCTATTAACTATGGCTACACCTTC CASSPTGAINYGYTF many TRBV4-1 . TRBJ1-2
TGTGCCAGCAGTTTGGGCAGGGCCAGCTCCTACAATGAGCAGTTCTTC CASSLGRASSYNEQFF . TRBV27 . TRBJ2-1
TGTGCCAGCAGCAATCAGGGGGCTCATGGCTACACCTTC CASSNQGAHGYTF few TRBV3-1 TRBD1 TRBJ1-2
TGCGCCAGCAGCTTGACGGGACTGGTGGATGAGCAGTTCTTC CASSLTGLVDEQFF few TRBV5-1 . TRBJ2-1
TGTGCCACCAGCAGAGCGCCCACAGGGGCGAATGAGCAGTTCTTC CATSRAPTGANEQFF many TRBV15 TRBD1 TRBJ2-1
TGTGCCAGCAGTCCCGACAGGGCCGAGCAGTACTTC CASSPDRAEQYF . TRBV28 TRBD1 TRBJ2-7
TGTGCCAGCAGCTTAGTTCCTAGCCAAGGGCAAGAGACCCAGTACTTC CASSLVPSQGQETQYF few TRBV7-9 . TRBJ2-5
TGCAGTGCTAGACCGACTAGGGCCATTTTGGGTGAGCAGTTCTTC CSARPTRAILGEQFF . TRBV20-1 . TRBJ2-1
TGTGCCAGCAGCGTCCTGGACAGAGAGACCCAGTACTTC CASSVLDRETQYF . TRBV28 . TRBJ2-5